This T cell receptor beta chain came from a study of cytomegalovirus exposure and HLA in healthy donors. Study outcomes and limitations: An analysis that came later showed most CMV-associated TCR beta chains appearing HLA-restricted. Reportedly, a later analysis found an Asian-associated ancestry cluster had fewer N-insertions than the approximately 700-donor mean. Presence/absence analysis assumed near-uniform sequencing depth across donors. In a later analysis, TCR beta V- and J-gene trimming showed a link to a missense DCLRE1C variant.

Amplification used 60 Vbeta primers and 13 Jbeta primers. Repertoires were generated with immunoSEQ multiplex PCR, while TCRdb's copy carries only in-frame clones and drops some. The sample table sets out tens of thousands of clones. The V gene end was trimmed by 4 bases and the J gene end by 4 bases; junction bases not matched to a gene: 7. The V gene's germline CDR1 is MGHDK and CDR2 SYGVNS. This CDR3 comprises 16 residues. For this clone: Its antigen is as yet unknown.

This receptor was obtained from a female donor in good health and CMV-seronegative. The chain carries TRBV25-1 and TRBJ1-2; TRBD1 agrees at 12 bases. The sequenced material came from PBMCs. The CDR3 loop is CASSGDRGRTSYGYTF. CDR3 nucleotide sequence: TGTGCCAGCAGTGGGGACAGGGGGCGGACCAGCTATGGCTACACCTTC.